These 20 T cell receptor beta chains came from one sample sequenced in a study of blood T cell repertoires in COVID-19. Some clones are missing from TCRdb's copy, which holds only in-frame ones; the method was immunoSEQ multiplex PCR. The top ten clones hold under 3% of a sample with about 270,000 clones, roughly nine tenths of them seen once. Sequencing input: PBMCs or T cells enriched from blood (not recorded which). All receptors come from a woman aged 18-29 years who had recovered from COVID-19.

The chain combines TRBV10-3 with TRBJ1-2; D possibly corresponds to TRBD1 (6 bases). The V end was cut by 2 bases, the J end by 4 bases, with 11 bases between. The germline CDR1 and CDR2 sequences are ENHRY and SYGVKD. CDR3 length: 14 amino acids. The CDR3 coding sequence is TGTGCCATCAGTGAGCCCGGACAGTCCTATGGCTACACCTTC. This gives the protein CAISEPGQSYGYTF.

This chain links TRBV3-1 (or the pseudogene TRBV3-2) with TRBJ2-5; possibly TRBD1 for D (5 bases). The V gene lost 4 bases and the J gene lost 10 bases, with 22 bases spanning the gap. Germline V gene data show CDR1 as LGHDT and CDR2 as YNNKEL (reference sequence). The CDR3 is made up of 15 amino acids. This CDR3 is CASSPRAQGLLGQYF. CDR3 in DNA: TGTGCCAGCAGCCCAAGGGCTCAGGGCCTCCTGGGCCAGTACTTC.

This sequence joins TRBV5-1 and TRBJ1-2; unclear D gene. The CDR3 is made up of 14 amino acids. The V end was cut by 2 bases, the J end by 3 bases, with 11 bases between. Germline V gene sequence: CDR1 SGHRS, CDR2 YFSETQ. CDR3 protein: CASSFFGSDYGYTF. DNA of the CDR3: TGCGCCAGCAGCTTTTTTGGGAGTGACTATGGCTACACCTTC.

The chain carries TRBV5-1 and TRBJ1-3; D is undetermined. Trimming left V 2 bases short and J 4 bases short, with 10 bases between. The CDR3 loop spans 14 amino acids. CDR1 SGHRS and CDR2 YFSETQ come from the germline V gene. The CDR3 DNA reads TGCGCCAGCAGCTTCGACGGGTCCGGAAACACCATATATTTT. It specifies CASSFDGSGNTIYF.

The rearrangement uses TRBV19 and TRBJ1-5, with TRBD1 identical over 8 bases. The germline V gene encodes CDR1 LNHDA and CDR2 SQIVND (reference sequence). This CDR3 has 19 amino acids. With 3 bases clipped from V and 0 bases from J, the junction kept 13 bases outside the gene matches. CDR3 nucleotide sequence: TGTGCCAGTAGTATCATCAGGGGGCTGTCCAAGGATAGCAATCAGCCCCAGCATTTT. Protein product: CASSIIRGLSKDSNQPQHF.

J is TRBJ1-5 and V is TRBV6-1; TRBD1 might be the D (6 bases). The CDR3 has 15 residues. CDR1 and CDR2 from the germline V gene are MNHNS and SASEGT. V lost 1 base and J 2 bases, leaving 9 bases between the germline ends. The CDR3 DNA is TGTGCCAGCAGTGAAGTAGCAGGGGGCAATCAGCCCCAGCATTTT. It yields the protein CASSEVAGGNQPQHF.

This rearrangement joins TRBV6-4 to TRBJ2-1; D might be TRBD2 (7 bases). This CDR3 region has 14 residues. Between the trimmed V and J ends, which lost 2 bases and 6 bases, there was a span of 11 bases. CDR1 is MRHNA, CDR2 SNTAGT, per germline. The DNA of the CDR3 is TGTGCCAGCAGTGACGGGGGGGGCCTCAATGAGCAGTTCTTC. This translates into CASSDGGGLNEQFF.

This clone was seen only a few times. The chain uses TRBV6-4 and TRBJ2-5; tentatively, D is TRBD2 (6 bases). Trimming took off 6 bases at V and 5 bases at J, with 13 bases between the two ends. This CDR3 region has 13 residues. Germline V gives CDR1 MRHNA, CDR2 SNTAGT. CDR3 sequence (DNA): TGTGCCAGCAGCAGAGGGGCGGGGGAGACCCAGTACTTC. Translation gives CASSRGAGETQYF.

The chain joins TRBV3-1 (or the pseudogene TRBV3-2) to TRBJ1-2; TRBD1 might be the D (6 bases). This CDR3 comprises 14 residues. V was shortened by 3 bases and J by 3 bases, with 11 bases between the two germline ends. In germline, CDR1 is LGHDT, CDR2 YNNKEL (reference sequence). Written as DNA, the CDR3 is TGTGCCAGCAGCCAGGGGGCGGTCGACTATGGCTACACCTTC. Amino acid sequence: CASSQGAVDYGYTF.

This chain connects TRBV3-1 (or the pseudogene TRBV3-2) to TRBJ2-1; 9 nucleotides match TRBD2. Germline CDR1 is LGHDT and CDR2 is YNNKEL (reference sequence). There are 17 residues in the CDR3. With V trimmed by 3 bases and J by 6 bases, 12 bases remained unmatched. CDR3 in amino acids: CASSQRARGGAGNEQFF. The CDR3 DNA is TGTGCCAGCAGCCAGAGGGCCCGCGGGGGGGCGGGCAATGAGCAGTTCTTC.

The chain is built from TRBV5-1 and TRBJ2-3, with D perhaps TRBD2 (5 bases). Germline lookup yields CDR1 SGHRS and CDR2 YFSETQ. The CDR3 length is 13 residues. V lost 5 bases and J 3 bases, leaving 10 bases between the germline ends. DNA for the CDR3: TGCGCCAGCAGACTCGGGGAGACAGATACGCAGTATTTT. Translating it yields CASRLGETDTQYF.

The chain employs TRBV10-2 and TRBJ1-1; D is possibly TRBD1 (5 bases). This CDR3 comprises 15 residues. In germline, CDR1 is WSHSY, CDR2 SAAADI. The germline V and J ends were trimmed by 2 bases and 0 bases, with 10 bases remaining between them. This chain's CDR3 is CASSETGQLNTEAFF. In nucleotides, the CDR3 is TGCGCCAGCAGTGAGACAGGACAATTGAACACTGAAGCTTTCTTT.

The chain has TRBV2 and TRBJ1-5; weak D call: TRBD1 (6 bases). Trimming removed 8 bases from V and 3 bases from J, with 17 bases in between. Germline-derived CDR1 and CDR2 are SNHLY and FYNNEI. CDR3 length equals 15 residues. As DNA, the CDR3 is TGTGCCAGCCTAGGGGGGGACATAGCCAATCAGCCCCAGCATTTT. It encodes CASLGGDIANQPQHF.

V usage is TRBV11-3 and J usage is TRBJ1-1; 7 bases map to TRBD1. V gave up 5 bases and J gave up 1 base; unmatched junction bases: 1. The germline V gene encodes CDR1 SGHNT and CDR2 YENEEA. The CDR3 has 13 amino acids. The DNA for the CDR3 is TGTGCCAGCAGCCGGGACAGGAACACTGAAGCTTTCTTT. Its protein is CASSRDRNTEAFF.

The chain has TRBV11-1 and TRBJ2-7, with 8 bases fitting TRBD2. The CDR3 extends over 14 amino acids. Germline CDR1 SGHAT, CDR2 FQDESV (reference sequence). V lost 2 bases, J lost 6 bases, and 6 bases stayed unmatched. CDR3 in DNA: TGTGCCAGCAGCTTAACGGCGGGGGGTCCCGAGCAGTACTTC. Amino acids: CASSLTAGGPEQYF. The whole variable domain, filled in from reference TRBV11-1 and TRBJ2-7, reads EAEVAQSPRYKITEKSQAVAFWCDPISGHATLYWYRQILGQGPELLVQFQDESVVDDSQLPKDRFSAERLKGVDSTLKIQPAELGDSAMYLCASSLTAGGPEQYFGPGTRLTVT.

The CDR3 DNA reads TGTGCCAGCAGCTTCCCATTCCCGACACCCCAGGGGGGAACCGGGGAGCTGTTTTTT. As protein: CASSFPFPTPQGGTGELFF. This chain joins TRBV5-6 and TRBJ2-2, with a weak D call TRBD1 (7 bases). Trimming removed 2 bases at V and 5 bases at J, with 25 bases between. Germline CDR1 SGHDT, CDR2 YYEEEE. The CDR3 has 19 amino acids.

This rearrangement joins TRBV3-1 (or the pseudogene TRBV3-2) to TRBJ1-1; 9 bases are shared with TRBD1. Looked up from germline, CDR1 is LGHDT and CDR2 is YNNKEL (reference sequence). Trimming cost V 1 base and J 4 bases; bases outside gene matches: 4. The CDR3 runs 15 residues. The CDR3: CASSQVQGARTEAFF. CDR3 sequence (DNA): TGTGCCAGCAGCCAAGTACAGGGGGCGCGCACTGAAGCTTTCTTT.

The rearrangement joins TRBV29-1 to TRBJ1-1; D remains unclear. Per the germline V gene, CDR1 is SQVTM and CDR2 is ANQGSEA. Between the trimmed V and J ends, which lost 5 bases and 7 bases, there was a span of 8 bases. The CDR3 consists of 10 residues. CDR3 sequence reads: CSVTSGEAFF. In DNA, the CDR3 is TGCAGCGTTACAAGTGGTGAAGCTTTCTTT.

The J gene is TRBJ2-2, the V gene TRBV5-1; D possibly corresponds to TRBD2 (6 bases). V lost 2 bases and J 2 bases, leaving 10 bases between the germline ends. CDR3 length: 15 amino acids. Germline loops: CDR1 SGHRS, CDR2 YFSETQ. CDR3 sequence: CASSFRDSNTGELFF. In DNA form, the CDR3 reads TGCGCCAGCAGCTTTCGGGACTCTAACACCGGGGAGCTGTTTTTT.

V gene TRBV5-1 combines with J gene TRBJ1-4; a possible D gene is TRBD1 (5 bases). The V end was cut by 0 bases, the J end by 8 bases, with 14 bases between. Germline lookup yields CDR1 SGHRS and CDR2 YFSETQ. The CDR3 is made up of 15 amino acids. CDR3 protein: CASSLGQGGSEKLFF. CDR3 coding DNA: TGCGCCAGCAGCTTGGGCCAGGGAGGGTCCGAAAAACTGTTTTTT.